What follows are 3 T cell receptor beta chains derived from one specimen sequenced in a study of CD8+CD57+ T cells in acquired aplastic anemia. Whoever was chosen for sequencing had shown CD8+CD57+ cell expansion by flow cytometry. Investigators profiled TCR beta VDJ and CDR3 from genomic DNA template. In TCRdb, the reads were re-called with MiXCR into one record per CDR3 protein. Of over 150,000 distinct CDR3 sequences listed, roughly three fifths are singletons. Sequenced input: sorted CD4+, CD8+, or CD8+CD57+ T cells (not recorded which) from PBMCs. The receptor source for this set is a human donor with aplastic anemia.

The rearrangement links TRBV20-1 to TRBJ2-5; D is unclear. Per the germline V gene, CDR1 is DFQATT and CDR2 is SNEGSKA (reference sequence). This CDR3 spans 14 amino acids. V shed 3 bases and J shed 7 bases, with 18 bases lying between them. CDR3 sequence: CSASHRGGPGTQYF. The CDR3, as DNA: TGCAGTGCTAGCCATCGTGGCGGACCGGGGACCCAGTACTTC.

The genes are TRBV7-2 and TRBJ1-1; D remains unclear. CDR3 length equals 14 residues. The germline V gene has CDR1 SGHTA and CDR2 FQGNSA. V was trimmed by 4 bases and J by 4 bases, leaving 13 bases between them. DNA of the CDR3: TGTGCCAGCAGCTCGACTAGCGGAACCACTGAAGCTTTCTTT. Translating it yields CASSSTSGTTEAFF.

As regards this clonotype: The junction differs from germline at one of its ends, possibly a read error. The CDR3 protein is CASSQGGLTEAFF. CDR3 bases: TGTGCCAGCAGCCAAGGAGGGCTTACCGAAGCTTTCTTT. The rearrangement links TRBV5-1 to TRBJ1-1, with no clear D. CDR1 is SGHRS and CDR2 is YFSETQ in the germline V gene. This CDR3 spans 13 amino acids.